One and the same sample provided the 26 T cell receptor beta chains below, sequenced in a study of metastatic and nonmetastatic thyroid tumors. Patients underwent thyroid surgery, and none had received any treatment before it. Through MiXCR, TCRdb re-clonotyped the PCR reads. The data show tens of thousands of clones, over 10% seen once. Sequenced input: blood. The receptor source for this set is a female donor with papillary thyroid cancer or a benign thyroid nodule (not recorded which). Some clones in this sample may be carry-over from other donors' samples.

This clone has a count of ten or more. The chain couples TRBV18 to TRBJ1-5; D might be TRBD1 (6 bases). Germline loops: CDR1 KGHSH, CDR2 LQKENI. The CDR3 extends over 17 amino acids. With 4 bases removed from V and 9 bases from J, the gap between germline ends came to 25 bases. CDR3 nucleotides: TGTGCCAGCTCACAAACAGGACAGCCCGTCTCAAATTGGCCCCAGCATTTT. Residues: CASSQTGQPVSNWPQHF.

This clone has a count of ten or more. The chain recombines TRBV30 with TRBJ1-5; a weak D match, TRBD1 (5 bases). The germline gives CDR1 GTSNPN, CDR2 SVGIG (reference sequence). V lost 2 bases and J lost 7, with 18 bases in between. The CDR3 contains 15 residues. The CDR3 sequence: CAWSHTLGVGQPQHF. DNA for the CDR3: TGTGCCTGGAGTCACACACTGGGGGTCGGGCAGCCCCAGCATTTT.

On this clone itself: A much larger clone sits a single nucleotide away, making a read error possible. Other DNA sequences in the same sample also yield this CDR3. The rearrangement uses TRBV7-3 and TRBJ2-2; 7 bases line up with TRBD1. Germline-derived CDR1 and CDR2 are SGHTA and FQGTGA. CDR3 size: 14 residues. The CDR3 DNA is TGTGCCGGCAGCCTTGACAGGGTCGGCGGGGAGCTGTTTTTT. Protein sequence: CAGSLDRVGGELFF.

Ten or more counts support this clone. The rearrangement uses TRBV4-1 and TRBJ1-1; 7 nucleotides line up with TRBD1. CDR3 length equals 14 residues. CDR1 and CDR2 from the germline V gene are MGHRA and YSYEKL. Losses at the gene ends were 4 bases for V and 2 bases for J; bases not matched to a gene: 4. The CDR3 sequence: CASSRRGHNTEAFF. The CDR3 DNA sequence: TGCGCCAGCAGCCGGAGGGGGCATAACACTGAAGCTTTCTTT.

This clone has more than one count but fewer than ten. This chain connects TRBV6-1 to TRBJ2-2; TRBD2 agrees at 12 bases. V lost 6 bases and J lost 2; bases outside the gene matches: 4. This CDR3 has 16 amino acids. The germline CDR1 and CDR2 sequences are MNHNS and SASEGT. CDR3 bases: TGTGCCAGCAGGTCGACTAGCGGGAGTAACACCGGGGAGCTGTTTTTT. Translation gives CASRSTSGSNTGELFF.

This chain links TRBV30 with TRBJ2-7, with 8 bases matching TRBD2. Germline loops: CDR1 GTSNPN, CDR2 SVGIG (reference sequence). This CDR3 has 14 residues. J was trimmed by 6 bases and V by 0 bases; bases with no gene match: 7. CDR3 amino acids: CAWSVLGRAAEQYF. The CDR3 DNA follows: TGTGCCTGGAGTGTTCTCGGGAGGGCAGCCGAGCAGTACTTC.

This clone showed up many times. The rearrangement links TRBV18 to TRBJ1-1; D unresolved. The V gene lost 3 bases and the J gene lost 0 bases, with 8 bases spanning the gap. Germline V gene sequence: CDR1 KGHSH, CDR2 LQKENI. The CDR3 loop spans 14 amino acids. CDR3 sequence (DNA): TGTGCCAGCTCACCTGGGGTTATGAACACTGAAGCTTTCTTT. Protein sequence: CASSPGVMNTEAFF.

The rearrangement uses TRBV5-1 and TRBJ1-1; D is undetermined. The CDR3 covers 14 residues. The V and J ends lost 0 bases and 5 bases respectively, with 11 bases between them. Germline CDR1 is SGHRS and CDR2 is YFSETQ. DNA for the CDR3: TGCGCCAGCAGCTTGGATAGCGGCCGGACTGAAGCTTTCTTT. The encoded protein is CASSLDSGRTEAFF. The full variable domain, completed using reference TRBV5-1 and TRBJ1-1, is KAGVTQTPRYLIKTRGQQVTLSCSPISGHRSVSWYQQTPGQGLQFLFEYFSETQRNKGNFPGRFSGRQFSNSRSEMNVSTLELGDSALYLCASSLDSGRTEAFFGQGTRLTVV.

This clone was seen at least ten times. The genes are TRBV24-1 and TRBJ2-7; 7 positions agree with TRBD2. CDR3 length equals 15 residues. Per germline, CDR1 KGHDR and CDR2 SFDVKD. Germline trimming cut 2 bases from V and 6 bases from J; bases unmatched to any gene: 9. CDR3 DNA sequence: TGTGCCACCAGTGATTCGGGACTATCGTCCCCCGAGCAGTACTTC. Protein sequence: CATSDSGLSSPEQYF.

There are many counts of this clone. The chain combines TRBV12-3 or TRBV12-4 with TRBJ2-2; TRBD2 matches 10 bases. The CDR3 contains 18 residues. V lost 4 bases and J lost 0; bases outside the gene matches: 8. The CDR3 protein is CASSSNSGRVANTGELFF. In DNA, the CDR3 is TGTGCCAGCAGTTCGAACAGCGGGAGGGTCGCGAACACCGGGGAGCTGTTTTTT.

This clone was recorded at least ten times. An end of the junction does not agree with germline; a read error may underlie this. J is TRBJ1-4 and V is TRBV27, with TRBD1 matching over 7 bases. Germline loops: CDR1 MNHEY, CDR2 SMNVEV (reference sequence). The CDR3 length is 15 residues. The CDR3 reads CAGRQRQGTNEKLFF. The CDR3 region has the DNA TGTGCCGGCAGGCAACGACAGGGAACTAATGAAAAACTGTTTTTT.

This clone was counted many times. The V call is TRBV9, the J call TRBJ2-6; D is ambiguous. In germline, CDR1 is SGDLS, CDR2 YYNGEE. The CDR3 has 16 amino acids. V was cut by 0 bases and J by 0 bases, with 7 bases left in between. The DNA of the CDR3 is TGTGCCAGCAGCGTAGCTGGGAACTCTGGGGCCAACGTCCTGACTTTC. Protein: CASSVAGNSGANVLTF.

This chain links TRBV15 with TRBJ1-1; 10 nucleotides match TRBD1. The CDR3 runs to 17 residues. The J segment lost 4 bases and the V segment lost 1 base, leaving 9 bases of the junction unmatched. Germline V lookup: CDR1 LNHNV, CDR2 YYDKDF (reference sequence). CDR3 DNA sequence: TGTGCCACCAGCAGAGGTTGGACAGGGGGTAAGGTCACTGAAGCTTTCTTT. This translates into CATSRGWTGGKVTEAFF.

This sequence joins TRBV7-9 and TRBJ2-7; 8 nucleotides match TRBD2. Trimming took 5 bases from V and 0 from J; bases not matched to a gene: 6. The CDR3 has 15 residues. In germline, CDR1 is SEHNR, CDR2 FQNEAQ (reference sequence). The CDR3 region is CASSGESGSSYEQYF. Here the CDR3 DNA reads TGTGCCAGCAGCGGAGAAAGCGGGAGCTCCTACGAGCAGTACTTC. Looking up the rest from reference TRBV7-9 and TRBJ2-7 gives the full variable domain: DTGVSQNPRHKITKRGQNVTFRCDPISEHNRLYWYRQTLGQGPEFLTYFQNEAQLEKSRLLSDRFSAERPKGSFSTLEIQRTEQGDSAMYLCASSGESGSSYEQYFGPGTRLTVT.

This clone was seen many times. The chain links TRBV6-1 to TRBJ2-1; D might be TRBD1 or TRBD2, each matching 6 bases. With 3 bases removed from V and 5 bases from J, the gap between germline ends came to 14 bases. This CDR3 contains 15 residues. CDR1 is MNHNS and CDR2 is SASEGT in the germline V gene. For the CDR3, the DNA is TGTGCCAGCAGTGACCGGGGGCGGGGTCACAATGAGCAGTTCTTC. Its translation is CASSDRGRGHNEQFF.

This clone was found many times. The chain links TRBV29-1 to TRBJ2-6; D may correspond to TRBD1 or TRBD2 (6 bases each). With 7 bases removed from V and 2 bases from J, the gap between germline ends came to 12 bases. The CDR3 has 14 amino acids. In germline, CDR1 is SQVTM, CDR2 ANQGSEA. CDR3 region: CSGIGGPGANVLTF. The CDR3 bases are TGCAGCGGGATCGGGGGCCCTGGGGCCAACGTCCTGACTTTC.

This clone was observed many times. This chain joins TRBV10-3 and TRBJ2-5, with 7 bases matching TRBD1. The germline V gene has CDR1 ENHRY and CDR2 SYGVKD. V gave up 4 bases and J gave up 4 bases; unmatched junction bases: 6. The CDR3 has 14 amino acids. The CDR3 here is CAISGDSTSETQYF. CDR3 nucleotide sequence: TGTGCCATCAGTGGGGACAGCACTTCAGAGACCCAGTACTTC.

Details on this clone: A much larger clonotype is one base distant, so this may be a read error. The V gene is TRBV14, the J gene TRBJ1-4; a weak D match, TRBD1 (5 bases). In germline, CDR1 is SGHDN, CDR2 FVKESK. The CDR3 covers 14 residues. This chain's CDR3 is CAGSQVWGNEKLFF. Written as DNA, the CDR3 is TGTGCCGGCAGCCAAGTTTGGGGGAATGAAAAACTGTTTTTT. Full variable domain (outside the CDR3, taken from reference TRBV14 and TRBJ1-4): EAGVTQFPSHSVIEKGQTVTLRCDPISGHDNLYWYRRVMGKEIKFLLHFVKESKQDESGMPNNRFLAERTGGTYSTLKVQPAELEDSGVYFCAGSQVWGNEKLFFGSGTQLSVL.

A note on this clone: A read error is possible here, since a much larger clone lies one base away. The chain has TRBV5-1 and TRBJ2-5, with D unresolved. With 0 bases removed from V and 2 bases from J, the gap between germline ends came to 11 bases. This CDR3 contains 15 residues. In germline, CDR1 is SGHRS, CDR2 YFSETQ. The CDR3 loop is CASSLVGKRQETQYF. In DNA form, the CDR3 reads TGCGCCAGCAGCTTGGTTGGGAAGAGGCAAGAGACCCAGTACTTC.

The sample holds many counts of this clone. The J gene is TRBJ2-2, the V gene TRBV20-1; a weak D match, TRBD1 (6 bases). Trimming stripped 0 bases from V and 2 bases from J, with 7 bases between. Germline CDR1 reads DFQATT; CDR2 reads SNEGSKA (reference sequence). There are 14 residues in the CDR3. The CDR3 DNA follows: TGCAGTGCTAGAGACAGGGGTAACACCGGGGAGCTGTTTTTT. Protein sequence: CSARDRGNTGELFF.

This clone was detected many times. The CDR3 does not close with the conserved phenylalanine or tryptophan, likely indicating a read error. V and J are TRBV30 and TRBJ2-3; the match to TRBD1 covers 9 bases. This CDR3 region has 13 residues. The V segment lost 4 bases and the J segment 2 bases; nucleotides outside the gene matches: 1. CDR1 is GTSNPN and CDR2 is SVGIG in the germline V gene (reference sequence). The CDR3 DNA sequence: TGTGCCTGGAACAGGGGGCACACAGATACGCAGTATCTT. Translation: CAWNRGHTDTQYL.

This clone was observed many times. The V call is TRBV4-1, the J call TRBJ1-2; TRBD1 might be the D (6 bases). V dropped 0 bases and J dropped 4 bases, with 15 bases sitting between them. CDR1 is MGHRA, CDR2 YSYEKL, per germline. This CDR3 is 16 amino acids long. This CDR3 is CASSQDPAGVPYGYTF. The CDR3 DNA reads TGCGCCAGCAGCCAAGATCCGGCAGGGGTACCCTATGGCTACACCTTC.

This clone has just a few counts. The J gene is TRBJ2-1, the V gene TRBV6-1, with D hard to call. This CDR3 comprises 14 residues. Looked up from germline, CDR1 is MNHNS and CDR2 is SASEGT. With 9 bases removed from V and 8 bases from J, the gap between germline ends came to 20 bases. CDR3 sequence (DNA): TGTGCCAGTACGTGGTACCCGGATGCGTATGAGCAGTTCTTC. It codes for CASTWYPDAYEQFF.

In this sample, this clone turned up many times. This CDR3 is also generated by other DNA sequences in the sample. The rearrangement joins TRBV9 to TRBJ1-6; D unresolved. V lost 1 base and J 7 bases, leaving 18 bases between the germline ends. This CDR3 is built from 17 residues. Germline V gene sequence: CDR1 SGDLS, CDR2 YYNGEE. The CDR3 region has the DNA TGTGCCAGCAGCGTAAAGGCCGCGCCGGTAGCCAATTCACCCCTCCACTTT. It specifies CASSVKAAPVANSPLHF.

Details on this clone: The germline gene is not matched at one end of the junction; a read error may be the cause. The chain carries TRBV25-1 and TRBJ2-1; D is ambiguous. The CDR3 is 11 residues long. Germline assignment: CDR1 MGHDK and CDR2 SYGVNS. CDR3: CVSTPVDEQFF. The CDR3 DNA follows: TGTGTCAGCACCCCTGTGGATGAGCAGTTCTTC.

This clone was found many times. The chain has TRBV7-3 and TRBJ2-2, with a tentative D call TRBD1 (5 bases). Germline-derived CDR1 and CDR2 are SGHTA and FQGTGA. CDR3 size: 15 residues. V was cut by 5 bases and J by 4 bases, with 14 bases left in between. CDR3 DNA: TGTGCCAGCAGCCGCGCCAGGCAGGGCACCGGGGAGCTGTTTTTT. Protein product: CASSRARQGTGELFF. Filled out from reference TRBV7-3 and TRBJ2-2, the complete variable domain reads GAGVSQTPSNKVTEKGKYVELRCDPISGHTALYWYRQSLGQGPEFLIYFQGTGAADDSGLPNDRFFAVRPEGSVSTLKIQRTERGDSAVYLCASSRARQGTGELFFGEGSRLTVL.